A single sample is the source of the 18 T cell receptor beta chains below, sequenced in a study of response to subunit inactivated influenza vaccine. One entry per CDR3 protein, called by TCRdb with MiXCR from the RT-PCR reads. The table includes roughly 760,000 distinct CDR3 sequences, less than 25% detected once. Material: PBMCs from blood, obtained 5 days after vaccination. The source of these receptors is a man in his fifties who received an inactivated influenza vaccine.

The gene calls are TRBV5-1 and TRBJ2-1; 8 bases fit TRBD1. The germline gives CDR1 SGHRS, CDR2 YFSETQ. The CDR3 consists of 16 residues. V trimming: 1 base; J trimming: 7 bases; junction bases outside the gene matches: 10. The CDR3 is CASSLSLTGGRNEQFF. The CDR3 DNA is TGCGCCAGCAGCTTGTCCCTCACAGGGGGTAGGAATGAGCAGTTCTTC.

V is TRBV18 and J is TRBJ2-6; D may be TRBD2 (5 bases). V lost 6 bases to trimming and J lost 0 bases, with 9 bases between them. The CDR3 length is 15 residues. In germline, CDR1 is KGHSH, CDR2 LQKENI. DNA for the CDR3: TGTGCCAGCTCCAGCGAGGGCTCTGGGGCCAACGTCCTGACTTTC. This translates into CASSSEGSGANVLTF.

Details on this clonotype: A much larger clone lies a single base off, so this may be a read error. The chain joins TRBV7-3 to TRBJ2-3, with TRBD2 identical over 8 bases. Trimming took 6 bases from V and 0 from J; bases not matched to a gene: 5. This CDR3 is 15 amino acids long. Germline V lookup: CDR1 SGHTA, CDR2 FQGTGA. The chain's CDR3 is CASSRLATSTDTQYF. CDR3 bases: TGTGCCAGCAGTAGACTAGCGACTAGCACAGATACGCAGTATTTT.

This clonotype was observed a few times. This chain joins TRBV6-2 or TRBV6-3 and TRBJ2-5, with no clear D. The CDR3 has 12 residues. Germline lookup yields CDR1 MNHEY and CDR2 SVGEGT. V lost 2 bases to trimming and J lost 4 bases, with 5 bases between them. For the CDR3, the DNA is TGTGCCAGCAGTTACCCAACAGAGACCCAGTACTTC. It specifies CASSYPTETQYF.

To note about this clonotype: This clone may be a read error of a much larger clone one base away. The chain employs TRBV12-3 or TRBV12-4 and TRBJ2-3, with unresolved D. The V end lost 5 bases, the J end lost 2 bases, and 14 bases lay between the germline ends. This CDR3 comprises 15 residues. CDR3 DNA sequence: TGTGCCAGCAGTACCGGGCCTACCATCACAGATACGCAGTATTTT. This translates into CASSTGPTITDTQYF.

This clonotype turned up a few times. The chain employs TRBV4-2 and TRBJ2-3, with unresolved D. V dropped 0 bases and J dropped 2 bases, with 12 bases sitting between them. The CDR3 is 16 residues long. Per germline, CDR1 LGHNA and CDR2 YNFKEQ. CDR3 sequence reads: CASSQEIYFATDTQYF. The CDR3 DNA reads as TGTGCCAGCAGCCAAGAGATTTATTTTGCCACAGATACGCAGTATTTT.

This chain links TRBV7-2 with TRBJ2-1, with 11 bases matching TRBD2. The J segment lost 14 bases and the V segment lost 1 base, leaving 10 bases of the junction unmatched. The CDR3 runs 15 residues. Germline CDR1 reads SGHTA; CDR2 reads FQGNSA. CDR3 DNA: TGTGCCAGCAGCTTAGGGGGTAGCGGGAGGGCCTCGGAGTTCTTC. Amino acids: CASSLGGSGRASEFF.

This clonotype was seen a few times. The rearrangement uses TRBV7-9 and TRBJ2-2; D possibly corresponds to TRBD1 (5 bases). CDR3 length equals 14 residues. Germline CDR1 SEHNR, CDR2 FQNEAQ (reference sequence). The V and J ends lost 9 bases and 1 base respectively, with 12 bases between them. CDR3 in amino acids: CARQVLGNTGELFF. In DNA form, the CDR3 reads TGTGCCAGACAGGTTTTAGGGAACACCGGGGAGCTGTTTTTT.

In its sample, this clonotype was seen a few times. The chain joins TRBV20-1 to TRBJ2-7; perhaps D is TRBD1 or TRBD2 (5 bases each). V lost 1 base and J lost 3, with 16 bases in between. The CDR3 covers 15 residues. Germline CDR1 is DFQATT and CDR2 is SNEGSKA (reference sequence). CDR3 in amino acids: CSARGPLGDFYEQYF. The CDR3 DNA is TGCAGTGCTAGAGGGCCCCTGGGGGATTTCTACGAGCAGTACTTC.

The chain is built from TRBV7-2 and TRBJ2-2, with D perhaps matching TRBD2 (6 bases). This CDR3 is built from 15 residues. V was pared by 8 bases and J by 0 bases, with 13 bases between. The germline V gene has CDR1 SGHTA and CDR2 FQGNSA. For the CDR3, the DNA is TGTGCCAGCCCGGGACTTATCGCGAACACCGGGGAGCTGTTTTTT. The encoded protein is CASPGLIANTGELFF.

The rearrangement joins TRBV5-1 to TRBJ2-7, with D unclear. The CDR3 sequence is 14 residues long. The germline CDR1 and CDR2 sequences are SGHRS and YFSETQ. V lost 0 bases and J lost 1, with 8 bases in between. CDR3 protein: CASSLEGPSYEQYF. The CDR3 DNA follows: TGCGCCAGCAGCTTGGAAGGGCCATCCTACGAGCAGTACTTC.

There are a few counts of this clonotype. The rearrangement links TRBV10-3 to TRBJ1-5; TRBD1 is a possible D gene (6 bases). CDR1 and CDR2 from the germline V gene are ENHRY and SYGVKD. Trimming cost V 0 bases and J 2 bases, with 14 bases left between them. This CDR3 contains 17 residues. CDR3 nucleotide sequence: TGTGCCATCAGTGAGTCTGGAGGGGGTAATGGCAATCAGCCCCAGCATTTT. Translation gives CAISESGGGNGNQPQHF.

This rearrangement joins TRBV10-3 to TRBJ2-7; D is uncertain. CDR3 size: 12 residues. The V gene's germline CDR1 is ENHRY and CDR2 SYGVKD. V was cut by 8 bases and J by 4 bases, with 12 bases left in between. CDR3: CAIYGKRYEQYF. The CDR3 region has the DNA TGTGCCATCTACGGCAAACGTTACGAGCAGTACTTC.

The V and J genes are TRBV9 and TRBJ2-1; 10 nucleotides align to TRBD2. This CDR3 has 16 amino acids. With 0 bases clipped from V and 2 bases from J, the junction kept 2 bases outside the gene matches. Germline-derived CDR1 and CDR2 are SGDLS and YYNGEE. The CDR3 sequence: CASSVGTSGPYNEQFF. CDR3 DNA: TGTGCCAGCAGCGTAGGGACTAGCGGTCCCTACAATGAGCAGTTCTTC.

The J gene is TRBJ2-5, the V gene TRBV6-1; 8 bases agree with TRBD2. The V and J ends lost 5 bases and 5 bases, in that order; junction bases with no gene match: 7. This CDR3 is 14 amino acids long. Germline lookup yields CDR1 MNHNS and CDR2 SASEGT. The CDR3 loop reads CASSQPGTRETQYF. CDR3 in DNA: TGTGCCAGCAGTCAACCCGGGACTAGGGAGACCCAGTACTTC.

V is TRBV28 and J is TRBJ2-7, with 7 positions matching TRBD2. From germline, CDR1 is MDHEN and CDR2 SYDVKM. The CDR3 is made up of 15 amino acids. J gave up 0 bases and V 8 bases, and 10 bases lay outside the gene matches. CDR3 nucleotide sequence: TGTGCCAGCGCGAATACGGGGGGACTCTCCTACGAGCAGTACTTC. Amino acid sequence: CASANTGGLSYEQYF.

The V and J genes are TRBV24-1 and TRBJ2-1; 7 nucleotides match TRBD2. The CDR3 totals 17 residues. In germline, CDR1 is KGHDR, CDR2 SFDVKD. V trimming: 2 bases; J trimming: 0 bases; junction bases outside the gene matches: 6. The DNA for the CDR3 is TGTGCCACCAGTGATTGGGCTAGCGGAAGCTCCTACAATGAGCAGTTCTTC. Residues: CATSDWASGSSYNEQFF.

V and J are TRBV5-1 and TRBJ2-3; TRBD2 matches at 7 bases. The germline V gene has CDR1 SGHRS and CDR2 YFSETQ. With 5 bases clipped from V and 6 bases from J, the junction kept 9 bases outside the gene matches. The CDR3 has 14 residues. CDR3 loop: CASSILTGGDTQYF. The CDR3, as DNA: TGCGCCAGCAGTATCTTGACGGGAGGTGATACGCAGTATTTT.